These 6 T cell receptor beta chains share one sample of origin, sequenced in a study of blood T cell repertoires in COVID-19. Assay: immunoSEQ multiplex PCR; the TCRdb copy retains only in-frame clones and omits some. The sample yields around 81,000 clones, nearly 80% seen once. Sequences were obtained from peripheral blood. The receptors come from a human donor in a cohort sampled during active COVID-19.

This sequence joins TRBV19 and TRBJ1-5, with D uncertain. Germline V lookup: CDR1 LNHDA, CDR2 SQIVND (reference sequence). V gave up 4 bases and J gave up 4 bases, with 14 bases separating them. The CDR3 is made up of 15 amino acids. The DNA of the CDR3 is TGTGCCAGTAGTAGCCAACCCCGTCGGAATCAGCCCCAGCATTTT. It encodes CASSSQPRRNQPQHF.

This clone was detected once. The chain joins TRBV6-5 to TRBJ1-4; 8 bases line up with TRBD1. Per the germline V gene, CDR1 is MNHEY and CDR2 is SVGAGI. Unmatched junction bases numbered 5, after V lost 5 bases and J lost 6 bases. The CDR3 is made up of 14 amino acids. The CDR3 loop is CASSTTGDDEKLFF. CDR3 nucleotide sequence: TGTGCCAGCAGTACGACAGGGGACGATGAAAAACTGTTTTTT.

The chain joins TRBV5-1 to TRBJ2-7, with 9 bases aligning to TRBD1. J gave up 7 bases and V 1 base, and 12 bases lay outside the gene matches. This CDR3 is 16 amino acids long. From germline, CDR1 is SGHRS and CDR2 YFSETQ. CDR3 loop: CASSLLSGQGSGEQYF. The DNA for the CDR3 is TGCGCCAGCAGCTTGCTTTCGGGACAGGGTTCTGGAGAGCAGTACTTC.

This chain links TRBV29-1 with TRBJ2-2; 12 bases agree with TRBD2. CDR3 size: 16 residues. Trimming removed 1 base from V and 4 bases from J; junction bases left unmatched: 4. Germline V gives CDR1 SQVTM, CDR2 ANQGSEA. CDR3 region: CSVEGTSGVGTGELFF. The CDR3 region has the DNA TGCAGCGTTGAAGGGACTAGCGGGGTGGGCACCGGGGAGCTGTTTTTT.

The V gene is TRBV11-2, the J gene TRBJ1-1, with 11 bases identical to TRBD1. The germline gives CDR1 SGHAT, CDR2 FQNNGV. The CDR3 covers 16 residues. V lost 5 bases, J lost 4 bases, and 9 bases stayed unmatched. The CDR3 DNA reads TGTGCCAGCAGCCCTTCTCCCGGGACAGGGGGCACTGAAGCTTTCTTT. Its protein product is CASSPSPGTGGTEAFF.

The V call is TRBV15, the J call TRBJ2-7; D is uncertain. V lost 4 bases and J lost 3, with 10 bases in between. Germline CDR1 LNHNV, CDR2 YYDKDF (reference sequence). The CDR3 extends over 13 amino acids. CDR3 in DNA: TGTGCCACCAGCATACAGTTCAACTACGAGCAGTACTTC. Amino acids: CATSIQFNYEQYF.